The rows below give T cell receptor beta chains drawn from one sample of a study of T cells in Graves' hyperthyroidism and ophthalmopathy. TCRdb re-called the multiplex PCR reads through MiXCR, storing one row per CDR3 protein. Seen here are around 250,000 distinct CDR3 sequences, roughly 15% observed once, and the top ten hold 13%. What was sequenced was blood. The receptors stem from a woman between 40 and 50 years old with Graves' hyperthyroidism that later progressed to Graves' ophthalmopathy. Both conserved end residues are part of each CDR3.

j_call | v_call | cdr3_aa
TRBJ2-7 | TRBV20-1 | CSASLGGFDYEQYF
TRBJ2-3 | TRBV3-1 | CASSIIEGDTQYF
TRBJ2-2 | TRBV6-1 | CVHGGSRTGELFF
TRBJ2-2 | TRBV20-1 | CSAVGENTGELFF
TRBJ1-6 | TRBV2 | CASGGDHSPLHF
TRBJ1-5 | TRBV12-3/TRBV12-4 | CASSTTGINQPQHF
TRBJ2-3 | TRBV6-5 | CASSYGLSGAQYF
TRBJ2-5 | TRBV5-6 | CASSLDRSETQYF
TRBJ2-7 | TRBV27 | CASSLLQGGEQYF
TRBJ2-7 | TRBV10-3 | CAISGSGTGDAYEQYF
TRBJ2-1 | TRBV30 | CAWSWRTTLAGGYNEQFF
TRBJ2-6 | TRBV4-1 | CASSQGTFRSGANVLTF
TRBJ2-7 | TRBV3-1 | CASSQFLFREGNYEQYF
TRBJ1-1 | TRBV7-9 | CASSLGWTDMNTEAFF
TRBJ2-7 | TRBV6-6 | CASSYGGGLEGYEQYF
TRBJ2-1 | TRBV20-1 | CSAKTSFDNEQFF
TRBJ2-3 | TRBV5-6 | CASTPLAPVGDTQYF
TRBJ2-5 | TRBV5-1 | CASSPGQINQETQYF
TRBJ2-2 | TRBV5-6 | CASSLGSYTGELFF
TRBJ2-3 | TRBV19 | CASSFSFGGTDTQYF
TRBJ2-3 | TRBV18 | CASSSVSDTQYF
TRBJ2-1 | TRBV7-2 | CASSLALEEPKQFF
TRBJ2-2 | TRBV10-1 | CASSEVVSNTGELFF
TRBJ2-1 | TRBV11-2 | CASSLRLEGIYNEQFF
TRBJ2-3 | TRBV20-1 | CSARDRGLGRADTQYF
TRBJ2-7 | TRBV12-3/TRBV12-4 | CASSLTGATYEQYF
. | TRBV11-2 | CASSLDPTGTSGRHQFF
TRBJ2-3 | TRBV20-1 | CSAPALGRRLSDTQYF
TRBJ2-7 | TRBV28 | CASRDSFSYEQYF
TRBJ2-3 | TRBV10-3 | CAISLADTQYF
TRBJ2-1 | TRBV20-1 | CSATGGFGLDHNEQFF
TRBJ2-7 | TRBV6-1 | CASSATGNYYEQYF
TRBJ2-1 | TRBV19 | CASKGLGQTNEQFF
TRBJ1-1 | TRBV28 | CASSLPRPSLGAFF
TRBJ1-5 | TRBV28 | CASSPHGNNQPQHF
TRBJ1-4 | TRBV20-1 | CSARDRSEVFF
TRBJ2-1 | TRBV5-1 | CASSLGTSNEQFF
TRBJ2-1 | TRBV2 | CASSGDRSTVEQFF
TRBJ1-5 | TRBV30 | CAWSVQGGEQPQHF
TRBJ2-4 | TRBV7-8 | CASSTAIAVKTNDQCF
TRBJ2-2 | TRBV28 | CASSPPARELFF
TRBJ2-7 | TRBV6-2/TRBV6-3 | CASSSPREQYF
TRBJ2-7 | TRBV19 | CASSMGTGGEQYF
TRBJ1-3 | TRBV4-1 | CASSQVPPGSSGNTIYF
TRBJ2-1 | TRBV7-9 | CASSLGVGPFF
TRBJ2-1 | TRBV18 | CASSPGVDRNNEQFF
TRBJ2-7 | TRBV11-2 | CASSQGASGSYEQYF
TRBJ2-2 | TRBV27 | CASSFQGFGELFF
TRBJ2-5 | TRBV20-1 | CSAGKGKTQYF
TRBJ2-2 | TRBV5-1 | CASSPAASTDTGELFF
TRBJ2-5 | TRBV4-1 | CASSQGVTETQYF
TRBJ2-5 | TRBV12-3/TRBV12-4 | CASSPVGRAPETQYF
TRBJ1-6 | TRBV11-2 | CASSPIQGNSPLHF
TRBJ2-2 | TRBV24-1 | CATSSRGTGELFF